The present T cell receptor (beta chain) was sequenced within a study of blood T cell repertoires in COVID-19. At the level of the study: Whether acute or convalescent, the COVID-19 samples came from the United States, Italy and Spain. PBMCs, B-cell-depleted T cells, or T cells provided the cDNA or gDNA that made up the material.

In the authors' methods: Amplified reference gene primers provided the basis for estimating nucleated cell counts. Assay used: immunoSEQ multiplex PCR; TCRdb lists only in-frame clones, some missing. V, J and clone size are those of that table, while D and trimming were read from the DNA. This table has a few hundred thousand clones, 89% appearing once. V was clipped by 5 bases and J by 5 bases; unmatched bases: 13. Germline values: CDR1 SGHNT, CDR2 YYREEE (reference sequence). CDR3 length: 17 residues. Material: peripheral blood. V and J are TRBV5-4 and TRBJ2-1, with 10 bases lining up with TRBD2. The clonotype originates from a woman in her sixties with acute or convalescent COVID-19. The CDR3 DNA reads TGTGCCAGCAGAAGACCCGGGACTAGCGAACGAAACAATGAGCAGTTCTTC. Residues: CASRRPGTSERNNEQFF.